The count of the clone carrying this T cell receptor beta chain is one. This specimen comes from a study of blood T cell repertoires in COVID-19. Study in general: COVID-19 samples from acute and convalescent phases originated in the United States, Italy and Spain.

V was clipped by 0 bases and J by 6 bases, with 12 bases between them. Per germline, CDR1 LGHNA and CDR2 YSLEER. This CDR3 is built from 14 residues. In the authors' methods: Estimation of nucleated cell counts was performed using reference gene primer amplification. Sequencing was performed with immunoSEQ multiplex PCR; in TCRdb, only in-frame clones are kept and a portion is missing. V and J calls and clone size are as listed in that table; D and trimming were resolved from the DNA. Of 70,000 to 95,000 clones in the sample, about 95% were seen once. V and J are TRBV4-3 and TRBJ2-7; a weak D match, TRBD2 (5 bases). The sequence was collected from a human donor with active COVID-19. The donor label of this sample is uncertain. Sequencing input: peripheral blood. The CDR3 reads CASSQEWMSGEQYF. CDR3 DNA sequence: TGCGCCAGCAGCCAAGAATGGATGAGCGGCGAGCAGTACTTC.